This T cell receptor beta chain comes out of a study of blood T cell repertoires in COVID-19. Study summary: Acute and convalescent COVID-19 specimens originated in the United States, Italy and Spain.

TCRdb's copy holds only in-frame clones and misses some; the assay was immunoSEQ multiplex PCR. Here the sample spans over 120,000 clones, about 80% being singletons. The study drew participants aged about 18 to 95 years from about two dozen US areas. Cohort placement rested on clinical history that participants reported themselves. What was sequenced was PBMCs or T cells enriched from blood (not recorded which). The receptor was isolated from a woman between 45 and 60 years old who had recovered from COVID-19.

The CDR3 bases are TGTGCCACCAGTGGGACTAACACAGATACGCAGTATTTT. It yields the protein CATSGTNTDTQYF. This sequence joins TRBV24-1 and TRBJ2-3; maybe TRBD2 (6 bases). Germline loops: CDR1 KGHDR, CDR2 SFDVKD. The CDR3 spans 13 residues. V was shortened by 5 bases and J by 2 bases, with 7 bases between the two germline ends.